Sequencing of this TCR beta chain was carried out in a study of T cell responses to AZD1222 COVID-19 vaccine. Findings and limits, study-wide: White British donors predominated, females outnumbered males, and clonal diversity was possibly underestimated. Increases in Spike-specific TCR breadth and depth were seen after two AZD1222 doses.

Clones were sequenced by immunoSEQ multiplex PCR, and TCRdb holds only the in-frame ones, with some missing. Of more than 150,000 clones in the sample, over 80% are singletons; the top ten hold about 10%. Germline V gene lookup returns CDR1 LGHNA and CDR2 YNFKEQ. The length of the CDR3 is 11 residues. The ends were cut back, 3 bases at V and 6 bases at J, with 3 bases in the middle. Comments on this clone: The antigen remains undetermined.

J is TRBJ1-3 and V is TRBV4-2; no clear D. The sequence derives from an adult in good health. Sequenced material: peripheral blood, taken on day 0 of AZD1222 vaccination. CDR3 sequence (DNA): TGTGCCAGCAGCCAGCAAAACACCATATATTTT. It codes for CASSQQNTIYF.